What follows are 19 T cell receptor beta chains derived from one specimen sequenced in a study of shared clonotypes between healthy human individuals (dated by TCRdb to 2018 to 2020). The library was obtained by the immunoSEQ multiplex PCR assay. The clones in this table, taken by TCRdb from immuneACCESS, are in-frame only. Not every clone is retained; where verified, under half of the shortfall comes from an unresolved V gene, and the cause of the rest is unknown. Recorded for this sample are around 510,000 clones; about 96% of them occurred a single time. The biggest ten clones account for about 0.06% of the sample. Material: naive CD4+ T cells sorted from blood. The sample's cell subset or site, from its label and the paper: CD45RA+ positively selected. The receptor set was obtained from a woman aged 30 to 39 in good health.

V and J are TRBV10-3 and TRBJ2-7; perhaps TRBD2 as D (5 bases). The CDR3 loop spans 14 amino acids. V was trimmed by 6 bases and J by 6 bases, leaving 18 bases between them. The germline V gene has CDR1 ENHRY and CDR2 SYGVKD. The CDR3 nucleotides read TGTGCCATCAGGGCGGACTCTGGCAGTAGCGAGCAGTACTTC. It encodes CAIRADSGSSEQYF.

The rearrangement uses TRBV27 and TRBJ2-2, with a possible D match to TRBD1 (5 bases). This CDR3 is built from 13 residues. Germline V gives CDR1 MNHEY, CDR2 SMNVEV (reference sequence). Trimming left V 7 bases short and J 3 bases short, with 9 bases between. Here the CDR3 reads CASTRGHTGELFF. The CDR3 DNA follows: TGTGCCAGCACTAGGGGCCACACCGGGGAGCTGTTTTTT.

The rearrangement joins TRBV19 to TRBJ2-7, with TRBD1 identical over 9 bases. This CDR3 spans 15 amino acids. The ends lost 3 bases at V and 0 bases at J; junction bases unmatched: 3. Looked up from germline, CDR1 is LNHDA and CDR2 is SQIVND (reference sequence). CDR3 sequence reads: CASSMGTGSSYEQYF. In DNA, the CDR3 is TGTGCCAGTAGTATGGGGACAGGGAGCTCCTACGAGCAGTACTTC.

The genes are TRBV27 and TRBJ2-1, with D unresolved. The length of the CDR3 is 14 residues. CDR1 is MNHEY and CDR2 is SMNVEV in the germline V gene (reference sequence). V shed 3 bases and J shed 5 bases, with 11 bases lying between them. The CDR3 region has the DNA TGTGCCAGCAGTTTTGCCAGAGCTAACAATGAGCAGTTCTTC. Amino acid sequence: CASSFARANNEQFF.

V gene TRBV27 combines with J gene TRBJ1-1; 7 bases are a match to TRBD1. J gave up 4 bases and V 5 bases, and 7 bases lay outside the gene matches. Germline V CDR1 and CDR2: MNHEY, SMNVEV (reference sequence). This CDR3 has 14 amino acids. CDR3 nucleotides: TGTGCCAGCAGTCAATACAGGGGCCGCACTGAAGCTTTCTTT. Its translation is CASSQYRGRTEAFF.

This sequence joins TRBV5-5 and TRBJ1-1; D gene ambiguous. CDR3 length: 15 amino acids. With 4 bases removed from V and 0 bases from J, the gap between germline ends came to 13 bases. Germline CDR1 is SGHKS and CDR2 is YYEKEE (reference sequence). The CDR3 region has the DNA TGTGCCAGCAGCCGATACACCTTCATGAACACTGAAGCTTTCTTT. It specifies CASSRYTFMNTEAFF.

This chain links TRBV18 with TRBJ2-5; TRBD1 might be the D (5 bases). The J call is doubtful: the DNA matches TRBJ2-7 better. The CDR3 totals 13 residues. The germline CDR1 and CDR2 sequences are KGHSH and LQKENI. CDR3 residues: CASHKDSSYEQYF. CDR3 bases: TGTGCCAGCCATAAAGACAGTTCCTACGAGCAGTACTTC.

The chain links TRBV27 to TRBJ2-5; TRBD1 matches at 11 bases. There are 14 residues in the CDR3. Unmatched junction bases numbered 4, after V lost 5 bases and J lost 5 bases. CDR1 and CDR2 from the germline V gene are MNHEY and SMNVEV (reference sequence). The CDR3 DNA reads TGTGCCAGCAGTACCGGGACAGGGGGTGAGACCCAGTACTTC. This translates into CASSTGTGGETQYF.

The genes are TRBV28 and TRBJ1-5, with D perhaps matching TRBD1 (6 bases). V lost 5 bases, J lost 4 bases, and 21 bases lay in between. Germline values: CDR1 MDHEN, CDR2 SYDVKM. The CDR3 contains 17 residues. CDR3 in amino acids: CASSLRLDSRINQPQHF. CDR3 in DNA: TGTGCCAGCAGTCTCCGACTGGACAGTCGAATTAATCAGCCCCAGCATTTT.

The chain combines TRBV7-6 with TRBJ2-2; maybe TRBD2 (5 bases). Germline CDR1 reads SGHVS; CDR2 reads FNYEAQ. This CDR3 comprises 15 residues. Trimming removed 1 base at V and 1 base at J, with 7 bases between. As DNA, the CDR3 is TGTGCCAGCAGCTTAGTAGGAGGGAACACCGGGGAGCTGTTTTTT. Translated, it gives CASSLVGGNTGELFF.

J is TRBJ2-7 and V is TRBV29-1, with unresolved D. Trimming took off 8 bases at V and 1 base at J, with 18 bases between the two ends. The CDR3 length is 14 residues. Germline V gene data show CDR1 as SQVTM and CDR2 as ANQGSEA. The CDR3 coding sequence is TGCAGCATTTCGTTGGCGGAACCATCCTACGAGCAGTACTTC. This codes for CSISLAEPSYEQYF.

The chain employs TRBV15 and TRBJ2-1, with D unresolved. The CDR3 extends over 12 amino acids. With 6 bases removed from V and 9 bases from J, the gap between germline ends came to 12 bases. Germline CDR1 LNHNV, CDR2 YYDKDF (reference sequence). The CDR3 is CATSGVAREQFF. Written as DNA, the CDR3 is TGTGCCACCAGTGGGGTGGCTCGTGAGCAGTTCTTC.

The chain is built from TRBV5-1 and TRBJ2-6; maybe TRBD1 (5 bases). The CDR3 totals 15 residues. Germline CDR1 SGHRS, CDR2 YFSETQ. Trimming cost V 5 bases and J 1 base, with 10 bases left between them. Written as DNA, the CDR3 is TGCGCCAGCAGTCAGGGTATATCTGGGGCCAACGTCCTGACTTTC. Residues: CASSQGISGANVLTF.

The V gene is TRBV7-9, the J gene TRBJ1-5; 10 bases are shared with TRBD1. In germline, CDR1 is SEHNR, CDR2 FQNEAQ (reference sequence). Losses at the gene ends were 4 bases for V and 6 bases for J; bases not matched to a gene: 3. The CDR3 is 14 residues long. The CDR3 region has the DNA TGTGCCAGCAGCTCGGGACAGGGGAGTCAGCCCCAGCATTTT. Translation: CASSSGQGSQPQHF.

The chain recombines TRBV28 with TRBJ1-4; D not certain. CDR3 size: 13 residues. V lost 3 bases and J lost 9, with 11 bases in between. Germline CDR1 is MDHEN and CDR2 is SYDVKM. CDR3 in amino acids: CASSLSIIQKLFF. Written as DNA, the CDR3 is TGTGCCAGCAGTTTGTCTATAATCCAAAAACTGTTTTTT.

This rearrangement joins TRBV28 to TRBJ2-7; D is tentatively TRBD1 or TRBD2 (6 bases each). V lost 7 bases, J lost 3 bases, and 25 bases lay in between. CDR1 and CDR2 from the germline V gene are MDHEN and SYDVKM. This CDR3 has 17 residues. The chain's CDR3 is CASNIATGGRGSYEQYF. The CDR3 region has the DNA TGTGCCAGCAATATAGCGACTGGGGGGCGCGGAAGCTACGAGCAGTACTTC. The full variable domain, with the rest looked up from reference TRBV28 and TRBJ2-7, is DVKVTQSSRYLVKRTGEKVFLECVQDMDHENMFWYRQDPGLGLRLIYFSYDVKMKEKGDIPEGYSVSREKKERFSLILESASTNQTSMYLCASNIATGGRGSYEQYFGPGTRLTVT.

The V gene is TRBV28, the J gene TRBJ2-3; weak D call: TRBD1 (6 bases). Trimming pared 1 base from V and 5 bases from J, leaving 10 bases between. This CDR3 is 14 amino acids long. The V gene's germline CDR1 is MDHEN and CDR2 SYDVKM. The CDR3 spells CASSLSQGIDTQYF. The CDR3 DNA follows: TGTGCCAGCAGTTTATCGCAGGGGATAGATACGCAGTATTTT. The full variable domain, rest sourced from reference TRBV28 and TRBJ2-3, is DVKVTQSSRYLVKRTGEKVFLECVQDMDHENMFWYRQDPGLGLRLIYFSYDVKMKEKGDIPEGYSVSREKKERFSLILESASTNQTSMYLCASSLSQGIDTQYFGPGTRLTVL.

The CDR3 DNA reads TGTGCCAGCTCACTTCGGGACTCAAGGGAAAAACTGTTTTTT. Its translation: CASSLRDSREKLFF. This rearrangement joins TRBV18 to TRBJ1-4; maybe TRBD1 (5 bases). The CDR3 is 14 residues long. Per the germline V gene, CDR1 is KGHSH and CDR2 is LQKENI. V was clipped by 4 bases and J by 8 bases, with 14 bases between them.

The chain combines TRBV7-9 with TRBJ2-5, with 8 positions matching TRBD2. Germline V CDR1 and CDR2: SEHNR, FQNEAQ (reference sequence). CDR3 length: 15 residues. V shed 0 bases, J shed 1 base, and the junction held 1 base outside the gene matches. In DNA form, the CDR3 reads TGTGCCAGCAGCTTAGCTAGCGGGACCCAAGAGACCCAGTACTTC. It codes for CASSLASGTQETQYF.